This is a list of T cell receptor beta chains from one sample in a study of T-cell memory formation after mild COVID-19. One entry per CDR3 protein, called by TCRdb with MiXCR from the 5' RACE reads. This table has 200,000 or so distinct CDR3 sequences, around 18% appearing once. The specimen sequenced was PBMCs or a T cell subset sorted from them (not recorded which). The origin of the receptors is an adult woman who had mild COVID-19 (a few samples of this study predate the infection). Cell type and time point are not known. CDR3s include the opening cysteine and the closing phenylalanine or tryptophan. Each record gives: D gene, J gene, V gene, clone size, CDR3 DNA, CDR3 protein. A D gene is named only where the DNA matches it firmly. Only part of the rows carry a size: once, few, many, or a class if the clone is expanded.

TRBD2 TRBJ2-1 TRBV12-3/TRBV12-4 NA TGTGCCAGCAGTTTACACCCGCTTAGCGGGAGGAAGAACAATGAGCAGTTCTTC CASSLHPLSGRKNNEQFF
NA TRBJ2-3 TRBV7-2 few TGTGCCAGCAGCTTAGGCGGAGATGAAGATACGCAGTATTTT CASSLGGDEDTQYF
TRBD1 TRBJ1-5 TRBV29-1 few TGCAGCGTAAGGACAGGGATAAATCAGCCCCAGCATTTT CSVRTGINQPQHF
NA TRBJ2-1 TRBV24-1 NA TGTGCCACCAGTGATTTGGGGGGGACCTACAATGAGCAGTTCTTC CATSDLGGTYNEQFF
TRBD2 TRBJ2-2 TRBV5-1 few TGCGCCAGCAGCCTGACTAGCGGGAGTGGCGGGGAGCTGTTTTTT CASSLTSGSGGELFF
NA TRBJ1-1 TRBV6-5 NA TGTGCCAGCAGATGGGGGTGGAGGAACACTGAAGCTTTCTTT CASRWGWRNTEAFF
NA TRBJ2-2 TRBV7-2 NA TGTGCCAGCAGCCCTGGCTTGGCGAACACCGGGGAGCTGTTTTTT CASSPGLANTGELFF
NA TRBJ2-5 TRBV7-2 few TGTGCCAGCAACTTAGGGGGGGTTGAGACCCAGTACTTC CASNLGGVETQYF
NA TRBJ2-1 TRBV4-3 NA TGCGCCAGCAGCCAAGGAGGGGCGGGCTCGGTGAATGAGCAGTTCTTC CASSQGGAGSVNEQFF
TRBD1 TRBJ1-5 TRBV12-3/TRBV12-4 NA TGTGCCAGCAGTGGGGACAGGGACAGCAATCAGCCCCAGCATTTT CASSGDRDSNQPQHF
NA TRBJ1-6 TRBV12-3/TRBV12-4 few TGTGCCAGCAGTTTAGGGCAGACGAACAATTCACCCCTCCACTTT CASSLGQTNNSPLHF
NA TRBJ2-1 TRBV29-1 few TGCAGCTCCCGAGACTACAATGAGCAGTTCTTC CSSRDYNEQFF
NA TRBJ2-1 TRBV12-3/TRBV12-4 NA TGTGCCAGCAGTTTTGGTTATGAGCAGTTCTTC CASSFGYEQFF
TRBD1 TRBJ1-1 TRBV11-2 NA TGTGCCAGCAGCATGGACAGGGGGACTGAAGCTTTCTTT CASSMDRGTEAFF
TRBD2 TRBJ2-1 TRBV9 few TGTGCCAGCAGCGCGATACCGGGGGGGAGCTCCTACAATGAGCAGTTCTTC CASSAIPGGSSYNEQFF
NA TRBJ2-1 TRBV7-8 many TGTGCCAGCAGCCCACTGGGGCTACCGAGCTCCTACAATGAGCAGTTCTTC CASSPLGLPSSYNEQFF
NA TRBJ2-7 TRBV15 NA TGTGCCACCAGCAGAAGCGGCTACGAGCAGTACTTC CATSRSGYEQYF
TRBD2 TRBJ2-7 TRBV5-1 NA TGCGCCAGCAGCTCCCGAGCGGGATCCTCCTACGAGCAGTACTTC CASSSRAGSSYEQYF
NA TRBJ2-7 TRBV6-2/TRBV6-3 NA TGTGCCAGCGGGGGAGGAGGCGAGCAGTACTTC CASGGGGEQYF
TRBD1 TRBJ1-1 TRBV4-3 NA TGCGCCAGCAGCCAACAAACAGGGGATATCACTGAAGCTTTCTTT CASSQQTGDITEAFF
NA TRBJ2-1 TRBV5-1 NA TGCGCCAGCAGCTTGGCTTTGACTCCCGGATTTGATGAGCAGTTCTTC CASSLALTPGFDEQFF
TRBD2 TRBJ2-3 TRBV6-5 few TGTGCCAGCAGTTACTCCCTCCCGGGACTAGCTCCTAGCACAGATACGCAGTATTTT CASSYSLPGLAPSTDTQYF
NA TRBJ2-1 TRBV12-3/TRBV12-4 few TGTGCCAGCAGTTTTGTGTTAGTGGGCAATGAGCAGTTCTTC CASSFVLVGNEQFF
TRBD1 TRBJ1-2 TRBV12-3/TRBV12-4 few TGTGCCAGCAGCGATGGACAGGGCGTTACTAACTATGGCTACACCTTC CASSDGQGVTNYGYTF
TRBD1 TRBJ1-5 TRBV4-1 NA TGCGCCAGCAGCCGTAGAGGGGGGACAGATCAGCCCCAGCATTTT CASSRRGGTDQPQHF
TRBD2 TRBJ2-3 TRBV4-3 few TGCGCCAGCAGCCAAGATGCTAGCGGGAGGACGCGGCCCGGCACAGATACGCAGTATTTT CASSQDASGRTRPGTDTQYF
TRBD1 TRBJ1-2 TRBV4-1 few TGCGCCAGCAGCCCCGCGGACAGGGGAGGCGGCTACACCTTC CASSPADRGGGYTF
TRBD2 TRBJ2-7 TRBV20-1 NA TGCAGTGCTAGAGAGAGCCCGGGACTAGCGGGGTTTGAGCAGTACTTC CSARESPGLAGFEQYF
TRBD1 TRBJ1-1 TRBV14 NA TGTGCCAGCAGCCACGGGGGGGGACAGAGTTGGTCCCCCGAAGCTTTCTTT CASSHGGGQSWSPEAFF
NA TRBJ2-7 TRBV20-1 NA TGCAGTGCTAGCCGGACTGCATCCTACGAGCAGTACTTC CSASRTASYEQYF
NA TRBJ1-3 TRBV11-2 NA TGTGCCAGCAGCTCCGTTACAGCGGGAGCTGGAAACACCATATATTTT CASSSVTAGAGNTIYF
TRBD2 TRBJ2-7 TRBV4-3 few TGCGCCAGCAGCCTCAGGCTAGCGGGAGGGCCTTCCTACGAGCAGTACTTC CASSLRLAGGPSYEQYF
NA TRBJ1-3 TRBV2 once TGTGCCAGCAGTGACAGGGTCCCTGGAAACACCATATATTTT CASSDRVPGNTIYF
TRBD2 TRBJ2-5 TRBV19 NA TGTGCCAGTAGTCCTTACGCTGAAGCGGGAGGAAAGACCCAGTACTTC CASSPYAEAGGKTQYF
NA TRBJ1-1 TRBV20-1 few TGCAGTCCAACGAGACCCCAGGGTGAGGCTCCAGCTTTCTTT CSPTRPQGEAPAFF
TRBD2 TRBJ2-7 TRBV7-2 few TGTGCCAGCAGCTTAGGACCCCGAGGGCTAGCGGTCTACGAGCAGTACTTC CASSLGPRGLAVYEQYF
TRBD1 TRBJ1-2 TRBV20-1 NA TGCAGTGCTGCAGGGGGTAACTATGGCTACACCTTC CSAAGGNYGYTF
NA TRBJ2-5 TRBV18 many TGTGCCAGCTCACCCGGGGAGACCCAGTACTTC CASSPGETQYF
NA TRBJ1-3 TRBV7-9 few TGTGCCAGCAGCAAGACAGACTCTGGAAACACCATATATTTT CASSKTDSGNTIYF
TRBD1 TRBJ2-7 TRBV5-6 NA TGTGCCAGCAGCTTCACAGGGGTAGCCTCCTACGAGCAGTACTTC CASSFTGVASYEQYF
TRBD1 TRBJ2-7 TRBV20-1 NA TGCAGTGCTCGGGACAGTACCTACGAGCAGTACTTC CSARDSTYEQYF
TRBD1 TRBJ2-4 TRBV25-1 many TGTGCCAGCAGTGAAGTAGGAAGGACAGGGCGGACGAACATTCAGTACTTC CASSEVGRTGRTNIQYF
TRBD2 TRBJ2-3 TRBV7-2 many TGTGCCAGCAGCCTCTCCCCCGGGACTAGCGGGAGAATAGATACGCAGTATTTT CASSLSPGTSGRIDTQYF
TRBD1 TRBJ2-3 TRBV7-2 many TGTGCCAGCAGCACTACCGGGACAGGGGGCGTTACGCAGTATTTT CASSTTGTGGVTQYF
NA TRBJ2-7 TRBV29-1 NA TGCAGCGTTGAAGATGGGTCGTACGAGCAGTACTTC CSVEDGSYEQYF
NA TRBJ2-1 TRBV6-2/TRBV6-3 NA TGTGCCAGCAGCCGGGACGGAGGGAACAATGAGCAGTTCTTC CASSRDGGNNEQFF
NA TRBJ1-5 TRBV18 few TGTGCCAGCTCACCGGGCCCCCCTGTCAGCAATCAGCCCCAGCATTTT CASSPGPPVSNQPQHF
NA TRBJ2-5 TRBV18 few TGTGCCAGCTCACCACCGGTAGGACAAGAGACCCAGTACTTC CASSPPVGQETQYF
TRBD1 TRBJ2-1 TRBV6-5 many TGTGCCAGCAGTTACGACAGGGGGAATGAGCAGTTCTTC CASSYDRGNEQFF
NA TRBJ2-1 TRBV10-3 NA TGTGCCATCATGGGCAGGGGCCGTGAGCAGTTCTTC CAIMGRGREQFF
TRBD2 TRBJ2-4 TRBV5-6 few TGTGCCAGCAGCTCGACTAGCGTGAACATTCAGTACTTC CASSSTSVNIQYF